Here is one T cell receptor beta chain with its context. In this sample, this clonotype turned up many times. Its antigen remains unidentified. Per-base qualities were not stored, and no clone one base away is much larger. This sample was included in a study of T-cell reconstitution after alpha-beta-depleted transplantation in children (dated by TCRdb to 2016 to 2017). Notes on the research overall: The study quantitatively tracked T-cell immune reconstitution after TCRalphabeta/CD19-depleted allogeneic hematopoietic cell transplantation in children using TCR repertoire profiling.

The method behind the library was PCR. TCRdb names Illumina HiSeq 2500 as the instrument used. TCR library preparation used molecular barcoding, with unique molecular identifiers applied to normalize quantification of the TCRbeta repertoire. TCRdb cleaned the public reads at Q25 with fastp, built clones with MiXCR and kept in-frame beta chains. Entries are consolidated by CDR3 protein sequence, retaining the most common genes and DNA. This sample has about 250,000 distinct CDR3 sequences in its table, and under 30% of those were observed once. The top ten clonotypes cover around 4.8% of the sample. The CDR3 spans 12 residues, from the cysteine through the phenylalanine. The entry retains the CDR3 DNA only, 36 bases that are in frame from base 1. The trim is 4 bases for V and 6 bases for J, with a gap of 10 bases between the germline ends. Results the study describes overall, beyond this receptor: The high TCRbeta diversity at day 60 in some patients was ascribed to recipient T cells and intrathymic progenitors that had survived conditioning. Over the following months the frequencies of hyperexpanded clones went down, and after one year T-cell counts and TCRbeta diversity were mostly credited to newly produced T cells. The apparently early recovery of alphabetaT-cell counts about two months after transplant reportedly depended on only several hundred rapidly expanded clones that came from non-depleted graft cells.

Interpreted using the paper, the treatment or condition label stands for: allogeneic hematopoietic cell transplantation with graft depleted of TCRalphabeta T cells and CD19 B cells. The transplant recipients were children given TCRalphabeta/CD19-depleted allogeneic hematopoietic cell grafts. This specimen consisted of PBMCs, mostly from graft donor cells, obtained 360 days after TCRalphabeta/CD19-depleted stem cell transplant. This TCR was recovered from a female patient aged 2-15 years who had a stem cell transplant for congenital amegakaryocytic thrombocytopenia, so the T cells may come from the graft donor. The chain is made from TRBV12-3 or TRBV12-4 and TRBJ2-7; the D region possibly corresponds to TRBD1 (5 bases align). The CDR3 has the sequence CASSSMGREQYF. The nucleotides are TGTGCCAGCAGTTCGATGGGGCGCGAGCAGTACTTC.